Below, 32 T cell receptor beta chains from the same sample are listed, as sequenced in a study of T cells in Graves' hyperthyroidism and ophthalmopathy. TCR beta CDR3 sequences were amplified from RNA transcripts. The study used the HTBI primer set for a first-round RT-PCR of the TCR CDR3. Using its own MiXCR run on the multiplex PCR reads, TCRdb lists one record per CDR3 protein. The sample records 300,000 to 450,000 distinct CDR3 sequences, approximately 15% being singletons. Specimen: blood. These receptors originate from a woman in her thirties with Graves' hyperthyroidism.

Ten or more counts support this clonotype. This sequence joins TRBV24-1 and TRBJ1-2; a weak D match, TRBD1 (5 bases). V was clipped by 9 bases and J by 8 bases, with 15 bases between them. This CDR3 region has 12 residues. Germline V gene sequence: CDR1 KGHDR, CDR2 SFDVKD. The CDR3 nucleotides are TGTGCCACCGGCGTGTCTGGGGGAGGCTACACCTTC. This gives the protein CATGVSGGGYTF.

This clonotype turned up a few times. The CDR3 reads CASSRSGRAREYF. CDR3 sequence (DNA): TGTGCCAGCAGTCGAAGCGGGAGGGCCAGGGAGTACTTC. The V and J genes are TRBV27 and TRBJ2-7, with 10 bases that match TRBD2. CDR1 is MNHEY and CDR2 is SMNVEV in the germline V gene (reference sequence). The CDR3 is 13 residues long. V gave up 5 bases and J gave up 11 bases; unmatched junction bases: 9.

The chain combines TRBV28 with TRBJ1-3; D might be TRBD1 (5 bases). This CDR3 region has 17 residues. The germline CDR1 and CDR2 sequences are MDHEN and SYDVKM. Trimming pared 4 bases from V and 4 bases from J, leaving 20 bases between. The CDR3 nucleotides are TGTGCCAGCAGTTCTCCCAGGGCAGTGTCGTCCGGAAACACCATATATTTT. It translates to CASSSPRAVSSGNTIYF.

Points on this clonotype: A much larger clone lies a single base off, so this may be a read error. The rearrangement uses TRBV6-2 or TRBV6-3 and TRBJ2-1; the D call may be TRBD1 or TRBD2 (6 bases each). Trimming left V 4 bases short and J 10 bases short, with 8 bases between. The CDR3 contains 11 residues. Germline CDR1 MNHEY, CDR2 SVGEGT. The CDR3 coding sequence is TGTGCCAGCAGTTCGGGGGCCGAGCAGTTCTTC. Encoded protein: CASSSGAEQFF.

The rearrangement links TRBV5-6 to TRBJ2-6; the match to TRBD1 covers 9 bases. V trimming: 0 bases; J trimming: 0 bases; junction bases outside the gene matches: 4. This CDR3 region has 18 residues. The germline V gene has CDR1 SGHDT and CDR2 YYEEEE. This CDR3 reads CASSLDRGPGSGANVLTF. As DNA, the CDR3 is TGTGCCAGCAGCTTGGACAGGGGGCCAGGCTCTGGGGCCAACGTCCTGACTTTC. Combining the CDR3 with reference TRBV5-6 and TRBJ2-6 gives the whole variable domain DAGVTQSPTHLIKTRGQQVTLRCSPKSGHDTVSWYQQALGQGPQFIFQYYEEEERQRGNFPDRFSGHQFPNYSSELNVNALLLGDSALYLCASSLDRGPGSGANVLTFGAGSRLTVL.

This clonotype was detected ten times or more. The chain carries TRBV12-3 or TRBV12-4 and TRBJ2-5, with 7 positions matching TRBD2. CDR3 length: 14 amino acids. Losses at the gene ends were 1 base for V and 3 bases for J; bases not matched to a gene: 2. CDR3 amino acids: CASSLGTSEETQYF. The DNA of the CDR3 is TGTGCCAGCAGTTTAGGGACTAGTGAAGAGACCCAGTACTTC.

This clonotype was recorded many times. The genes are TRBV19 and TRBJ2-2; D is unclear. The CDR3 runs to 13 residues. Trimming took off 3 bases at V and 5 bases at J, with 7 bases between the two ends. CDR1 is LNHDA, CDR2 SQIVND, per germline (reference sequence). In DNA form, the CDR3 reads TGTGCCAGTAGTATTATGGGGACCGGGGAGCTGTTTTTT. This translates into CASSIMGTGELFF.

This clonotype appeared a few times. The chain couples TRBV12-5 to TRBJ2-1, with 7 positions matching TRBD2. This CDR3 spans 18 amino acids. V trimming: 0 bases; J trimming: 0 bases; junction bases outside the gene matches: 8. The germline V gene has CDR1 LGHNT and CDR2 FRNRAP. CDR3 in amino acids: CASGLVTSDRLSYNEQFF. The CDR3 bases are TGTGCTAGTGGTTTGGTCACTAGCGATCGTCTCTCCTACAATGAGCAGTTCTTC.

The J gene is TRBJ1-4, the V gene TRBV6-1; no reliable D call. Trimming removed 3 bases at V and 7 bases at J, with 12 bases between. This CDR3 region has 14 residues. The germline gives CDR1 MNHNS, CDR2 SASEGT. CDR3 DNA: TGTGCCAGCAGTGAGGTTCCTGTGAGTGAAAAACTGTTTTTT. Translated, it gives CASSEVPVSEKLFF.

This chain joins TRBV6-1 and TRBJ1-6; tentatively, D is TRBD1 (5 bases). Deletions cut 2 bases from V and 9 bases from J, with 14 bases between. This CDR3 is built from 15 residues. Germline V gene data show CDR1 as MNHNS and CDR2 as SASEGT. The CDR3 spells CASSEWVSGPSPLHF. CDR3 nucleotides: TGTGCCAGCAGTGAATGGGTGTCGGGGCCTTCACCCCTCCACTTT.

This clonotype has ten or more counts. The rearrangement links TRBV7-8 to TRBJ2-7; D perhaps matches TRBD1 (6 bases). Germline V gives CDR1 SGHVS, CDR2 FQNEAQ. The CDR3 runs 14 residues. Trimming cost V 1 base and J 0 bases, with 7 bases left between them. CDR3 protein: CASSLEGHSYEQYF. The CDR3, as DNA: TGTGCCAGCAGCTTAGAGGGACACTCCTACGAGCAGTACTTC.

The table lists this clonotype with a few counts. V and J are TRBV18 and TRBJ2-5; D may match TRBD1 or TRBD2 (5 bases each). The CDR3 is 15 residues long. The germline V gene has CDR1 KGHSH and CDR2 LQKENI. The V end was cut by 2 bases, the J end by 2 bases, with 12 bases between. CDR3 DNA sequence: TGTGCCAGCTCACCATGGGTGGGGGATCAAGAGACCCAGTACTTC. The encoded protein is CASSPWVGDQETQYF. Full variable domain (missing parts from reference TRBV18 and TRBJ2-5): NAGVMQNPRHLVRRRGQEARLRCSPMKGHSHVYWYRQLPEEGLKFMVYLQKENIIDESGMPKERFSAEFPKEGPSILRIQQVVRGDSAAYFCASSPWVGDQETQYFGPGTRLLVL.

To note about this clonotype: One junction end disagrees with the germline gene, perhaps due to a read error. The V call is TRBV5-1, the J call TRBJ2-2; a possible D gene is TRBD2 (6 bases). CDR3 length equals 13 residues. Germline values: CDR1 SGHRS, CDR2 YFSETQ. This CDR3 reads CASNSQLPGGLFF. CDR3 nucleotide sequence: TGCGCCAGCAACTCTCAGCTGCCCGGGGGGCTGTTTTTT.

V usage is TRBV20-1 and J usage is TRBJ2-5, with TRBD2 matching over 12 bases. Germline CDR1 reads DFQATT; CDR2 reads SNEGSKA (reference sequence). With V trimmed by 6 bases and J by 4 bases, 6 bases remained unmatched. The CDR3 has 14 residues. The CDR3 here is CSARLAGVSETQYF. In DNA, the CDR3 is TGCAGTGCAAGACTAGCGGGAGTGTCAGAGACCCAGTACTTC.

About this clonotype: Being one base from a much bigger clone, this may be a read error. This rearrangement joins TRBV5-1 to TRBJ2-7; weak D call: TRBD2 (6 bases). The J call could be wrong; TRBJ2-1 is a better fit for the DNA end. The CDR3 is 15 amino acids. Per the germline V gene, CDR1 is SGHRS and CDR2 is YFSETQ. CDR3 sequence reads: CASSLGGTEPYEQFF. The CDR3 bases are TGCGCCAGCAGCTTGGGCGGGACGGAGCCCTACGAGCAGTTCTTC.

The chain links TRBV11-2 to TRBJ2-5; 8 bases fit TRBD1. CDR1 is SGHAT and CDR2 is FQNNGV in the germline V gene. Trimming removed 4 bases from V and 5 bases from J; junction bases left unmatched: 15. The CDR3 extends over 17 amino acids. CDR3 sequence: CASSSTRDRSLGETQYF. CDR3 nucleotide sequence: TGTGCCAGCAGCTCTACTCGGGACAGGAGTCTTGGGGAGACCCAGTACTTC. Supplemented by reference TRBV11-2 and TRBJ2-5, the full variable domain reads EAGVAQSPRYKIIEKRQSVAFWCNPISGHATLYWYQQILGQGPKLLIQFQNNGVVDDSQLPKDRFSAERLKGVDSTLKIQPAKLEDSAVYLCASSSTRDRSLGETQYFGPGTRLLVL.

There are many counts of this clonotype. This CDR3 reads CASSLYGTGASYEQYF. For the CDR3, the DNA is TGCGCCAGCAGCTTATACGGGACAGGGGCGTCCTACGAGCAGTACTTC. The chain has TRBV5-1 and TRBJ2-7; 10 bases match TRBD1. With V trimmed by 2 bases and J by 1 base, 6 bases remained unmatched. CDR1 SGHRS and CDR2 YFSETQ come from the germline V gene. CDR3 length: 16 amino acids.

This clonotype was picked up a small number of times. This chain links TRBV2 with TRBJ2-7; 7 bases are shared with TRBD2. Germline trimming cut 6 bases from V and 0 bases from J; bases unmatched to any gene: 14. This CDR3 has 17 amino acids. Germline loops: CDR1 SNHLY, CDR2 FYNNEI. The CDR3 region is CASRRSATWGGSYEQYF. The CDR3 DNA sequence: TGTGCCAGCAGGCGGTCCGCAACCTGGGGGGGCTCCTACGAGCAGTACTTC.

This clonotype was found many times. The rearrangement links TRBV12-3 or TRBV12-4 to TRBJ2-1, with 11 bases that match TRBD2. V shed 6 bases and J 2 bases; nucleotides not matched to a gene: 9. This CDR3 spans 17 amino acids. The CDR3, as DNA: TGTGCCAGCAGCGGGGTAGCGGGAGGGGGGGCCTACAATGAGCAGTTCTTC. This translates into CASSGVAGGGAYNEQFF.

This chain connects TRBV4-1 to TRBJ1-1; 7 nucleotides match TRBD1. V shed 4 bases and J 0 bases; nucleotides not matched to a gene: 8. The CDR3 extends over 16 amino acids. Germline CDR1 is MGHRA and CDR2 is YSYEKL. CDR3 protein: CASSPRTGLMNTEAFF. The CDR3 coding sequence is TGCGCCAGCAGCCCTCGGACAGGACTTATGAACACTGAAGCTTTCTTT.

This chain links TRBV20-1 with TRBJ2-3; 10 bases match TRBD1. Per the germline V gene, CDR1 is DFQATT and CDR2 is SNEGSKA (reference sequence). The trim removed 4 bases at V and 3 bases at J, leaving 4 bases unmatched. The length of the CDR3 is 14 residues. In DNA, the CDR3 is TGCAGTGCTAATAGGGACAGGGGAACAGATACGCAGTATTTT. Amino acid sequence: CSANRDRGTDTQYF.

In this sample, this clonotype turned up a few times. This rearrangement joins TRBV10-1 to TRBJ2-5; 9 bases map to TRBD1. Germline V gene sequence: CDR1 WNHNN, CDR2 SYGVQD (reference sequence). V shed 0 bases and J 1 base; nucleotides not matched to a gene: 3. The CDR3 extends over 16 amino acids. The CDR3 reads CASSESSGQGQETQYF. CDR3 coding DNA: TGCGCCAGCAGTGAGTCTTCGGGACAGGGCCAAGAGACCCAGTACTTC.

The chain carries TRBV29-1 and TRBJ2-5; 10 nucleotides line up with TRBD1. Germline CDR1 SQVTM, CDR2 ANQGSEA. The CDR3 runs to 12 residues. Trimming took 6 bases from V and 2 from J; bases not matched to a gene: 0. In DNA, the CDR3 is TGCAGCGTGGACAGGGGGCAAGAGACCCAGTACTTC. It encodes CSVDRGQETQYF.

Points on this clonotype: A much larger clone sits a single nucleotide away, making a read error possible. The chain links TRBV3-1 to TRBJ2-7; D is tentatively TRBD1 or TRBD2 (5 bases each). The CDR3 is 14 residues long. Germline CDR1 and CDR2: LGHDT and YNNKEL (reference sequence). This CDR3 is CANSQGTSSYEQYF. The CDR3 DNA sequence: TGTGCCAACAGCCAGGGAACTAGTTCCTACGAGCAGTACTTC.

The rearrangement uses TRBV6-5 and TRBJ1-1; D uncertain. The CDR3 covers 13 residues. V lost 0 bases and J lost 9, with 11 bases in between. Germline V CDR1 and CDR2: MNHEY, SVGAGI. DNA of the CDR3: TGTGCCAGCAGTTACTCCGGACTTTCCCAAGCTTTCTTT. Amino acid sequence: CASSYSGLSQAFF.

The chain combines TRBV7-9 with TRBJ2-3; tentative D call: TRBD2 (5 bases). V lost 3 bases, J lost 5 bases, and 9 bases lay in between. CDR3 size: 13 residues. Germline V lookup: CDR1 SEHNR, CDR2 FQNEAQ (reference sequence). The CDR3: CASSFRTRDTQYF. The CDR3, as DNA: TGTGCCAGCAGCTTCCGGACTCGAGATACGCAGTATTTT.

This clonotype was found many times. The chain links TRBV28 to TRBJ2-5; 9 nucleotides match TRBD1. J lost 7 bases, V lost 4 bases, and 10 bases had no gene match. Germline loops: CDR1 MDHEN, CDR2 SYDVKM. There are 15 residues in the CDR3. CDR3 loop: CASSSTGTGLWTQYF. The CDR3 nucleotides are TGTGCCAGCAGTTCAACCGGGACAGGGTTGTGGACCCAGTACTTC.

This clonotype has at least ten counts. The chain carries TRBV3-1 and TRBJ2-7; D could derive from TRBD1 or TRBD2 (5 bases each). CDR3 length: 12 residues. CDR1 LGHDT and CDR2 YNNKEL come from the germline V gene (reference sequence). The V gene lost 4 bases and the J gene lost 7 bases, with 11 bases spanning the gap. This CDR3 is CASSPGTGEQYF. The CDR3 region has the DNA TGTGCCAGCAGCCCAGGGACCGGGGAGCAGTACTTC.

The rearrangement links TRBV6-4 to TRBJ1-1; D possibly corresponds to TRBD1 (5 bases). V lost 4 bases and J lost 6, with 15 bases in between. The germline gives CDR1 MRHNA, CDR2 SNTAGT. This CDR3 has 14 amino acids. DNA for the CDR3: TGTGCCAGCAGTGTTTGGGGGATCGCCCCTGAAGCTTTCTTT. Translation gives CASSVWGIAPEAFF.

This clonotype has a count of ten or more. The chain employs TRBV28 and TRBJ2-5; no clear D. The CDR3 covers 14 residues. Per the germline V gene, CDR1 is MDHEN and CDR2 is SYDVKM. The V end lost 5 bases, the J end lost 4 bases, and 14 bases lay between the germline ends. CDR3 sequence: CASSPALGSETQYF. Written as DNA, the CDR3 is TGTGCCAGCAGTCCCGCTTTGGGCTCAGAGACCCAGTACTTC. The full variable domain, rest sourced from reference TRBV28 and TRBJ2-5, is DVKVTQSSRYLVKRTGEKVFLECVQDMDHENMFWYRQDPGLGLRLIYFSYDVKMKEKGDIPEGYSVSREKKERFSLILESASTNQTSMYLCASSPALGSETQYFGPGTRLLVL.

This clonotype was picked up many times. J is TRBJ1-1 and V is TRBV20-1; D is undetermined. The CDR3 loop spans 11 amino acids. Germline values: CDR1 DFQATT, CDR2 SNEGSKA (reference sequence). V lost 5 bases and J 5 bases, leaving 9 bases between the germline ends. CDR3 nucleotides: TGCAGTGCTGCGACGGATACTGAAGCTTTCTTT. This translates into CSAATDTEAFF.

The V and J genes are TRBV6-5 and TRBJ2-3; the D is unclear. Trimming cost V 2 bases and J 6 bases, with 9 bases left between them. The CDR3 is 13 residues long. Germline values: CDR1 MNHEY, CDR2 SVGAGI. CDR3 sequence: CASSYRHEDTQYF. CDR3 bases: TGTGCCAGCAGTTACCGGCATGAGGATACGCAGTATTTT.